The 27 T cell receptor beta chains below all came from one sample that was sequenced in a study of T cells in Graves' hyperthyroidism and ophthalmopathy (dated by TCRdb to the late 2010s). The method behind the library was multiplex PCR. The run used an Illumina HiSeq 2000. Amplification of TCR beta CDR3 regions was carried out from RNA transcripts. For the first round of RT-PCR on the TCR CDR3, the HTBI primer set was used together with the Qiagen OneStep RT-PCR kit. TCRdb's own reprocessing of the public reads used fastp at Q25 and MiXCR and kept productive beta chains. Entries that share a CDR3 protein sequence are merged under the most common genes and DNA. This sample has 640,000 or so distinct CDR3 sequences in its table, and about 15% of those were observed once. In total, the top ten clones hold about 3.9% of the sample. The sequencing input was blood. Receptors originate from a woman between 35 and 50 years old with Graves' ophthalmopathy.

The table lists this clonotype with many counts. The chain recombines TRBV6-1 with TRBJ1-6; the match to TRBD1 covers 10 bases. Trimming took 5 bases from V and 9 from J; bases not matched to a gene: 4. Per the germline V gene, CDR1 is MNHNS and CDR2 is SASEGT. The CDR3 has 14 amino acids. The CDR3 sequence is CASSRQGAASPLHF. The CDR3 region has the DNA TGTGCCAGCAGTCGACAGGGGGCCGCTTCACCCCTCCACTTT.

This clonotype showed up just once. This chain uses TRBV6-1 with TRBJ2-7; 10 positions match TRBD1. V lost 4 bases, J lost 1 base, and 10 bases stayed unmatched. Germline V gene data show CDR1 as MNHNS and CDR2 as SASEGT. This CDR3 contains 17 residues. The CDR3 region has the DNA TGTGCCAGCAGTGGTGGGGGGACAGGGGCGACTTCCTACGAGCAGTACTTC. This gives the protein CASSGGGTGATSYEQYF.

The chain carries TRBV6-1 and TRBJ2-5; D is perhaps TRBD2 (6 bases). The V end lost 10 bases, the J end lost 2 bases, and 14 bases lay between the germline ends. The CDR3 contains 13 residues. The germline V gene has CDR1 MNHNS and CDR2 SASEGT. For the CDR3, the DNA is TGTGCCACTAGGAGGGACTTACAAGAGACCCAGTACTTC. It specifies CATRRDLQETQYF.

J is TRBJ1-2 and V is TRBV7-6; no clear D. The CDR3 loop spans 16 amino acids. V lost 0 bases to trimming and J lost 0 bases, with 11 bases between them. CDR1 is SGHVS and CDR2 is FNYEAQ in the germline V gene. In DNA form, the CDR3 reads TGTGCCAGCAGCTTAGCTCCCCTCCCAGCTAACTATGGCTACACCTTC. Its protein is CASSLAPLPANYGYTF.

This clonotype was seen repeatedly, ten times or more. V gene TRBV11-2 combines with J gene TRBJ2-7; TRBD2 is a possible D gene (6 bases). CDR1 and CDR2 (germline): SGHAT, FQNNGV. CDR3 length: 15 residues. Trimming removed 1 base at V and 4 bases at J, with 14 bases between. The CDR3 reads CASSLGPGVVYEQYF. As DNA, the CDR3 is TGTGCCAGCAGCTTAGGGCCGGGAGTGGTTTACGAGCAGTACTTC.

The rearrangement joins TRBV5-5 to TRBJ2-3, with 10 bases aligning to TRBD1. V lost 3 bases, J lost 0 bases, and 19 bases stayed unmatched. This CDR3 has 21 residues. Germline V gene data show CDR1 as SGHKS and CDR2 as YYEKEE (reference sequence). This chain's CDR3 is CASSWRKYRDRGEASTDTQYF. In nucleotides, the CDR3 is TGTGCCAGCAGCTGGCGAAAATACCGGGACAGGGGTGAAGCTAGCACAGATACGCAGTATTTT.

In regard to this clonotype: With a much larger clone just one base away, this may be a read error. J is TRBJ2-7 and V is TRBV6-1, with 9 bases aligning to TRBD1. With 7 bases clipped from V and 2 bases from J, the junction kept 6 bases outside the gene matches. CDR3 size: 14 residues. Germline V CDR1 and CDR2: MNHNS, SASEGT. CDR3 coding DNA: TGTGCCAGCACTCGACAGGGGGGGCCCTACGAGCAGTACTTC. It is translated as CASTRQGGPYEQYF.

This clonotype was seen many times. V is TRBV10-3 and J is TRBJ1-1; D is ambiguous. This CDR3 region has 12 residues. Germline loops: CDR1 ENHRY, CDR2 SYGVKD. V was shortened by 4 bases and J by 7 bases, with 10 bases between the two germline ends. CDR3 protein: CAISGSGLEAFF. DNA of the CDR3: TGTGCCATCAGTGGGAGCGGGCTTGAAGCTTTCTTT.

This clonotype was seen at least ten times. V gene TRBV7-2 combines with J gene TRBJ2-7; D gene unclear. Germline CDR1 SGHTA, CDR2 FQGNSA. Trimming took 5 bases from V and 6 from J, leaving 17 bases between them. The length of the CDR3 is 14 residues. The CDR3: CASSALGRPGEQYF. CDR3 coding DNA: TGTGCCAGCAGCGCCTTGGGCAGACCTGGCGAGCAGTACTTC.

This clonotype was observed a few times. The chain is built from TRBV7-9 and TRBJ1-2; D is perhaps TRBD1 (6 bases). From germline, CDR1 is SEHNR and CDR2 FQNEAQ (reference sequence). The V end lost 5 bases, the J end lost 4 bases, and 17 bases lay between the germline ends. The CDR3 runs to 15 residues. The CDR3 region is CASSAQGRGAYGYTF. In DNA form, the CDR3 reads TGTGCCAGCAGCGCCCAAGGCAGGGGCGCCTATGGCTACACCTTC.

In this sample, this clonotype turned up many times. The genes are TRBV6-1 and TRBJ1-5, with TRBD1 identical over 8 bases. The CDR3 is made up of 16 amino acids. From germline, CDR1 is MNHNS and CDR2 SASEGT. The V and J ends lost 6 bases and 2 bases, in that order; junction bases with no gene match: 9. CDR3 DNA sequence: TGTGCCAGCAGCCCCGACAGGGGCAGCCGCAATCAGCCCCAGCATTTT. It yields the protein CASSPDRGSRNQPQHF.

This clonotype was seen ten or more times. Written as DNA, the CDR3 is TGTGCCACCCTCGGTGGGCGGGAGGTCCTGGAGACCCAGTACTTC. Translated: CATLGGREVLETQYF. The genes are TRBV5-5 and TRBJ2-5; 8 bases are a match to TRBD2. The CDR3 length is 15 residues. CDR1 and CDR2 from the germline V gene are SGHKS and YYEKEE (reference sequence). After removal of 9 bases from V and 5 bases from J, the junction contained 15 bases not matched to a gene.

This clonotype turned up a few times. V usage is TRBV18 and J usage is TRBJ1-3; possibly TRBD1 for D (5 bases). Looked up from germline, CDR1 is KGHSH and CDR2 is LQKENI. V lost 1 base and J 0 bases, leaving 16 bases between the germline ends. The CDR3 loop spans 18 amino acids. CDR3 region: CASSPQQATGLSGNTIYF. CDR3 sequence (DNA): TGTGCCAGCTCACCACAGCAGGCCACGGGGCTCTCTGGAAACACCATATATTTT.

The chain couples TRBV6-1 to TRBJ2-7, with D unresolved. CDR3 length equals 12 residues. The germline gives CDR1 MNHNS, CDR2 SASEGT. The V end was cut by 6 bases, the J end by 8 bases, with 14 bases between. Here the CDR3 reads CASSQGSLKQYF. For the CDR3, the DNA is TGTGCCAGCAGCCAAGGGTCACTGAAGCAGTACTTC.

This clonotype was counted only a few times. A much larger clone sits a single nucleotide away, making a read error possible. J is TRBJ1-1 and V is TRBV12-3 or TRBV12-4, with 8 bases matching TRBD1. This CDR3 contains 13 residues. The CDR3: CASTSQGVPEASF. The CDR3 DNA is TGTGCCAGCACTTCACAGGGGGTTCCTGAAGCTTCCTTT.

At least ten counts were recorded for this clonotype. The chain carries TRBV19 and TRBJ1-2; tentatively, D is TRBD1 (5 bases). This CDR3 is 17 amino acids long. The germline V gene has CDR1 LNHDA and CDR2 SQIVND (reference sequence). Trimming shortened V by 5 bases and J by 0 bases, and 19 bases separated the two germline ends. The CDR3 coding sequence is TGTGCCAGTAGTCCGGGGCCATGGGACGGAGCTAACTATGGCTACACCTTC. As protein: CASSPGPWDGANYGYTF.

In its sample, this clonotype was seen many times. This chain uses TRBV28 with TRBJ1-2; D is possibly TRBD1 (5 bases). Germline V gives CDR1 MDHEN, CDR2 SYDVKM. V lost 7 bases and J 2 bases, leaving 11 bases between the germline ends. The CDR3 is 13 residues long. The DNA for the CDR3 is TGTGCCAGCACTGGGGCGGGGAACTATGGCTACACCTTC. Its protein product is CASTGAGNYGYTF.

This clonotype turned up a few times. The chain has TRBV19 and TRBJ1-1; D unclear. CDR1 and CDR2 from the germline V gene are LNHDA and SQIVND (reference sequence). The V gene lost 3 bases and the J gene lost 1 base, with 12 bases spanning the gap. CDR3 length equals 15 residues. The CDR3 sequence: CASSIGSGPNTEAFF. The CDR3 DNA follows: TGTGCCAGTAGTATCGGGTCAGGACCGAACACTGAAGCTTTCTTT.

The V and J genes are TRBV11-2 and TRBJ2-1; no definite D call. The CDR3 runs 12 residues. The ends were cut back, 3 bases at V and 4 bases at J, with 4 bases in the middle. In germline, CDR1 is SGHAT, CDR2 FQNNGV. CDR3 amino acids: CASSFLYNEQFF. In DNA form, the CDR3 reads TGTGCCAGCAGCTTTCTTTACAATGAGCAGTTCTTC.

The chain recombines TRBV6-2 or TRBV6-3 with TRBJ2-5, with 11 bases that match TRBD1. The CDR3 extends over 19 amino acids. Germline CDR1 MNHEY, CDR2 SVGEGT. The trim removed 6 bases at V and 2 bases at J, leaving 17 bases unmatched. CDR3 DNA: TGTGCCAGCAGCTCACGTGGACAGGGGGCCCCACAACTTCAAGAGACCCAGTACTTC. This codes for CASSSRGQGAPQLQETQYF.

This clonotype came up a few times. The rearrangement joins TRBV3-1 to TRBJ2-3, with 7 bases lining up with TRBD1. The V gene's germline CDR1 is LGHDT and CDR2 YNNKEL (reference sequence). The CDR3 has 13 amino acids. J lost 5 bases, V lost 5 bases, and 4 bases had no gene match. CDR3 nucleotide sequence: TGTGCCAGCAGCTTAGGGGGCATAGATACGCAGTATTTT. Translated: CASSLGGIDTQYF.

There are many counts of this clonotype. The chain joins TRBV27 to TRBJ1-2, with D maybe TRBD1 (6 bases). V was clipped by 8 bases and J by 7 bases, with 23 bases between them. CDR3 length: 15 amino acids. Germline V lookup: CDR1 MNHEY, CDR2 SMNVEV (reference sequence). The CDR3: CASGPRGGAPGGYTF. The CDR3 DNA reads TGTGCCAGCGGCCCCAGGGGAGGGGCTCCCGGTGGCTACACCTTC.

This clonotype appeared many times. This chain uses TRBV27 with TRBJ1-5; D gene ambiguous. In germline, CDR1 is MNHEY, CDR2 SMNVEV (reference sequence). V was pared by 7 bases and J by 4 bases, with 20 bases between. The CDR3 totals 16 residues. The CDR3 nucleotides read TGTGCCAGCACCATGGGGAGGGTCTTTAGGAATCAGCCCCAGCATTTT. Translated, it gives CASTMGRVFRNQPQHF.

This clonotype was counted ten times or more. This sequence joins TRBV7-2 and TRBJ1-2; a possible D gene is TRBD1 (6 bases). There are 15 residues in the CDR3. Germline V gene data show CDR1 as SGHTA and CDR2 as FQGNSA. V was trimmed by 6 bases and J by 8 bases, leaving 22 bases between them. The DNA for the CDR3 is TGTGCCAGCAGGCAGACGGGCCGTCAAGGGGGAGGCTACACCTTC. It yields the protein CASRQTGRQGGGYTF.

This clonotype occurred many times. The rearrangement joins TRBV12-3 or TRBV12-4 to TRBJ2-2; D is perhaps TRBD2 (6 bases). V lost 9 bases and J 5 bases, leaving 10 bases between the germline ends. This CDR3 is built from 12 residues. The CDR3 is CASGGLTGELFF. CDR3 sequence (DNA): TGTGCCAGTGGAGGGTTGACCGGGGAGCTGTTTTTT.

This clonotype was seen many times. V is TRBV30 and J is TRBJ2-2; D possibly matches TRBD1 or TRBD2 (5 bases each). Germline V gives CDR1 GTSNPN, CDR2 SVGIG (reference sequence). V was shortened by 4 bases and J by 3 bases, with 12 bases between the two germline ends. The CDR3 has 14 amino acids. The CDR3 reads CAWKAGTDTGELFF. The CDR3 DNA is TGTGCCTGGAAAGCAGGGACGGACACCGGGGAGCTGTTTTTT.

This clonotype was detected only a few times. V is TRBV19 and J is TRBJ1-1, with 8 bases that match TRBD1. There are 13 residues in the CDR3. The V gene's germline CDR1 is LNHDA and CDR2 SQIVND (reference sequence). V lost 5 bases and J lost 10; bases outside the gene matches: 9. The CDR3 DNA reads as TGTGCCAGTAGTCGAACCAGGGGGCTTGGAGCTTTCTTT. Its translation is CASSRTRGLGAFF.